This T cell receptor beta chain was documented in a study of blood T cell repertoires in COVID-19. The method was immunoSEQ multiplex PCR; TCRdb's version includes in-frame clones alone and lacks a portion of them. Among tens of thousands of clones, 86% were seen once, and the ten largest hold more than 14%. This clone was recorded once. Per germline, CDR1 SGHTA and CDR2 FQGNSA. The V gene lost 4 bases and the J gene lost 4 bases, with 8 bases spanning the gap. The CDR3 runs to 13 residues. The sample consisted of peripheral blood. This clonotype originated in a human donor in a cohort sampled during active COVID-19. The chain links TRBV7-2 to TRBJ1-5, with D uncertain. Written as DNA, the CDR3 is TGTGCCAGCAGCTACAGAGGGAATCAGCCCCAGCATTTT. It translates to CASSYRGNQPQHF.